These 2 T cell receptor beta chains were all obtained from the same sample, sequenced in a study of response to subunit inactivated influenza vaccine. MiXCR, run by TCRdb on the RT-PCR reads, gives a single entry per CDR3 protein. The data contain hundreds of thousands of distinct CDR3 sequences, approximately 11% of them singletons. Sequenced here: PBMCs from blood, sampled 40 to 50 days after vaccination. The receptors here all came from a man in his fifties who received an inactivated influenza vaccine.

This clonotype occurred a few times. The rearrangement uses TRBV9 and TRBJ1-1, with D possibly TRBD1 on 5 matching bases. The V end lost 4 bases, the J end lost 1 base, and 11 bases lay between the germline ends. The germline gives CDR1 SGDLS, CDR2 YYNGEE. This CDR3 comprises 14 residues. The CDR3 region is CASSTTGGNTEAFF. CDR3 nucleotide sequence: TGTGCCAGCAGCACCACGGGGGGGAACACTGAAGCTTTCTTT.

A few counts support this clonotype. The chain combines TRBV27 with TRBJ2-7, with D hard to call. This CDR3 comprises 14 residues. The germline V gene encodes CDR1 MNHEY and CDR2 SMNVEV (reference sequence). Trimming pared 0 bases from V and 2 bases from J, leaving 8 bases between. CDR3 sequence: CASSLSIQAYEQYF. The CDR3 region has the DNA TGTGCCAGCAGTTTATCGATCCAGGCCTACGAGCAGTACTTC.